The 5 T cell receptor beta chains reported below all come from one sample, sequenced in a study of blood T cell repertoires in COVID-19. Assay used: immunoSEQ multiplex PCR; TCRdb lists only in-frame clones, some missing. Here the sample spans under 450,000 clones, 80% to 85% being singletons. The sample was PBMCs or T cells enriched from blood (not recorded which). The receptors originated from a woman between 50 and 59 years old who had recovered from COVID-19.

The rearrangement uses TRBV6-2 or TRBV6-3 and TRBJ2-1; 8 bases match TRBD2. After removal of 2 bases from V and 7 bases from J, the junction contained 4 bases not matched to a gene. Germline V gene sequence: CDR1 MNHEY, CDR2 SVGEGT. The CDR3 contains 14 residues. The chain's CDR3 is CASSYGSGNNEQFF. In DNA, the CDR3 is TGTGCCAGCAGTTACGGTAGCGGGAATAATGAGCAGTTCTTC.

V and J are TRBV7-2 and TRBJ1-5, with 11 bases aligning to TRBD1. The CDR3 contains 15 residues. V shed 5 bases, J shed 5 bases, and the junction held 5 bases outside the gene matches. Germline values: CDR1 SGHTA, CDR2 FQGNSA. CDR3 nucleotide sequence: TGTGCCAGCAGCAGAGGACAGGGGGCGGATCAGCCCCAGCATTTT. It is translated as CASSRGQGADQPQHF.

The chain couples TRBV30 to TRBJ1-2; TRBD1 matches 7 bases. The CDR3 contains 14 residues. J lost 3 bases, V lost 3 bases, and 7 bases had no gene match. Germline V CDR1 and CDR2: GTSNPN, SVGIG (reference sequence). CDR3 region: CAWRATGLDYGYTF. The CDR3 coding sequence is TGTGCCTGGAGGGCGACAGGGTTGGACTATGGCTACACCTTC.

The chain employs TRBV19 and TRBJ2-2; no reliable D call. V was pared by 4 bases and J by 1 base, with 7 bases between. Germline-derived CDR1 and CDR2 are LNHDA and SQIVND (reference sequence). The CDR3 is 14 amino acids. The CDR3 nucleotides are TGTGCCAGTAGTAAACAGCTGAACACCGGGGAGCTGTTTTTT. Its protein is CASSKQLNTGELFF.

This CDR3 reads CASSLRGLRNTEAFF. Here the CDR3 DNA reads TGTGCCAGCAGCTTGAGGGGGCTGAGAAACACTGAAGCTTTCTTT. The chain combines TRBV11-3 with TRBJ1-1; 7 nucleotides agree with TRBD1. There are 15 residues in the CDR3. Germline V gives CDR1 SGHNT, CDR2 YENEEA. Trimming took 3 bases from V and 2 from J; bases not matched to a gene: 6. Supplemented by reference TRBV11-3 and TRBJ1-1, the full variable domain reads EAGVVQSPRYKIIEKKQPVAFWCNPISGHNTLYWYLQNLGQGPELLIRYENEEAVDDSQLPKDRFSAERLKGVDSTLKIQPAELGDSAVYLCASSLRGLRNTEAFFGQGTRLTVV.